The T cell receptor (beta chain) under discussion was sequenced for a study of blood T cell repertoires in COVID-19. As for the study in general: Sites across the United States, Italy and Spain contributed samples from acute and convalescent COVID-19.

Sequenced by immunoSEQ multiplex PCR; TCRdb stores in-frame clones only, minus some. The sample contains 120,000 or so clones, roughly 79% of which appear only once. The CDR3 has 14 residues. Trimming removed 4 bases at V and 2 bases at J, with 10 bases between. The germline V gene has CDR1 KGHSH and CDR2 LQKENI. The source of this sequence is an elderly woman with active or convalescent COVID-19. V and J are TRBV18 and TRBJ2-3; the D gene is possibly TRBD1 (5 bases). Sequencing input: peripheral blood. Written as DNA, the CDR3 is TGTGCCAGCTCACTTGGACAACCCACAGATACGCAGTATTTT. Its translation is CASSLGQPTDTQYF.